Below are 23 T cell receptor beta chains sequenced from a single sample in a study of T-cell memory formation after mild COVID-19. One entry per CDR3 protein results from TCRdb running MiXCR on the 5' RACE reads. The sample lists roughly 250,000 distinct CDR3 sequences; around 17% were seen once. Source material: PBMCs or a T cell subset sorted from them (not recorded which). Receptor source: a man in his late teens or twenties who had mild COVID-19 (a few samples of this study predate the infection). Cell type and time point are not known.

This clonotype was detected many times. The gene calls are TRBV12-3 or TRBV12-4 and TRBJ1-1; no definite D call. The V end lost 7 bases, the J end lost 4 bases, and 13 bases lay between the germline ends. This CDR3 is 13 amino acids long. CDR3: CASTPGAATEAFF. The CDR3 DNA sequence: TGTGCCAGCACTCCGGGCGCAGCCACTGAAGCTTTCTTT.

This clonotype occurred a few times. The V call is TRBV7-8, the J call TRBJ1-4, with 9 positions matching TRBD1. The CDR3 sequence is 15 residues long. V lost 6 bases and J lost 6; bases outside the gene matches: 8. Germline V gene sequence: CDR1 SGHVS, CDR2 FQNEAQ. The CDR3 protein is CASSPTGDRDEKLFF. The DNA of the CDR3 is TGTGCCAGCAGTCCTACGGGGGACAGGGATGAAAAACTGTTTTTT.

This clonotype was seen many times. The chain is built from TRBV20-1 and TRBJ2-1; maybe TRBD1 (6 bases). This CDR3 has 14 amino acids. Trimming took off 4 bases at V and 0 bases at J, with 10 bases between the two ends. Looked up from germline, CDR1 is DFQATT and CDR2 is SNEGSKA (reference sequence). CDR3 in amino acids: CSATNRDSYNEQFF. The CDR3 coding sequence is TGCAGTGCTACCAACAGGGACTCCTACAATGAGCAGTTCTTC.

This clonotype has a handful of counts. The V and J genes are TRBV7-9 and TRBJ1-2; D not resolved. The CDR3 contains 14 residues. Trimming removed 4 bases at V and 7 bases at J, with 16 bases between. Germline V lookup: CDR1 SEHNR, CDR2 FQNEAQ (reference sequence). The CDR3 region is CASSSSGKTGGYTF. CDR3 bases: TGTGCCAGCAGCTCCAGTGGAAAAACGGGTGGCTACACCTTC.

This chain joins TRBV29-1 and TRBJ1-6; no clear D. V lost 5 bases and J lost 5, with 7 bases in between. The germline CDR1 and CDR2 sequences are SQVTM and ANQGSEA. This CDR3 has 12 residues. The CDR3 nucleotides are TGCAGCGTTTTGGAGAATAATTCACCCCTCCACTTT. This encodes CSVLENNSPLHF.

This clonotype was seen a few times. The genes are TRBV7-2 and TRBJ2-1; tentative D call: TRBD2 (5 bases). CDR1 and CDR2 from the germline V gene are SGHTA and FQGNSA. The CDR3 sequence is 16 residues long. The V end was cut by 2 bases, the J end by 7 bases, with 18 bases between. The DNA for the CDR3 is TGTGCCAGCAGCTTAATTGGATCCCCCACGGGGAATGAGCAGTTCTTC. Residues: CASSLIGSPTGNEQFF.

This clonotype was seen a few times. V usage is TRBV4-3 and J usage is TRBJ1-2, with D unresolved. Germline V gene data show CDR1 as LGHNA and CDR2 as YSLEER. This CDR3 comprises 15 residues. V was trimmed by 0 bases and J by 8 bases, leaving 16 bases between them. CDR3 DNA: TGCGCCAGCAGCCAAGATCCACGAGCCTCAGGAGGCTACACCTTC. Amino acids: CASSQDPRASGGYTF.

V gene TRBV7-9 combines with J gene TRBJ1-5; D is undetermined. Germline V gene sequence: CDR1 SEHNR, CDR2 FQNEAQ (reference sequence). CDR3 length: 14 residues. V was clipped by 0 bases and J by 5 bases, with 8 bases between them. CDR3 amino acids: CASSLASGYQPQHF. The CDR3 coding sequence is TGTGCCAGCAGCTTAGCTTCAGGATATCAGCCCCAGCATTTT.

The genes are TRBV4-1 and TRBJ1-4; a weak D match, TRBD1 (5 bases). The V end lost 1 base, the J end lost 7 bases, and 10 bases lay between the germline ends. This CDR3 contains 14 residues. Germline-derived CDR1 and CDR2 are MGHRA and YSYEKL. DNA for the CDR3: TGCGCCAGCAGCCAAGTTGGCAGGGTTGAAAAACTGTTTTTT. Translating gives CASSQVGRVEKLFF.

This clonotype was detected many times. The V and J genes are TRBV5-1 and TRBJ2-2; possible D gene TRBD2, 6 bases. Trimming left V 0 bases short and J 3 bases short, with 9 bases between. This CDR3 region has 15 residues. CDR1 is SGHRS and CDR2 is YFSETQ in the germline V gene. CDR3 residues: CASSLDPGDTGELFF. The CDR3 DNA reads as TGCGCCAGCAGCTTGGACCCGGGGGACACCGGGGAGCTGTTTTTT.

In its sample, this clonotype was seen a few times. The chain joins TRBV7-9 to TRBJ1-1, with a tentative D call TRBD1 (5 bases). The germline V and J ends were trimmed by 5 bases and 0 bases, with 13 bases remaining between them. Germline V gene lookup returns CDR1 SEHNR and CDR2 FQNEAQ (reference sequence). The CDR3 length is 15 residues. This chain's CDR3 is CASSPEGVLNTEAFF. The CDR3 nucleotides are TGTGCCAGCAGCCCGGAAGGGGTTCTGAACACTGAAGCTTTCTTT.

This clonotype has more than one count but fewer than ten. The chain employs TRBV4-1 and TRBJ2-1, with D unclear. The CDR3 is 14 residues long. Germline V CDR1 and CDR2: MGHRA, YSYEKL. V gave up 7 bases and J gave up 3 bases, with 13 bases separating them. CDR3 in DNA: TGCGCCAGCACCCAGAGAGATAGCTACAATGAGCAGTTCTTC. It translates to CASTQRDSYNEQFF.

This chain's CDR3 is CASSLGAANTGELFF. The CDR3, as DNA: TGCGCCAGCAGCTTGGGGGCTGCGAACACCGGGGAGCTGTTTTTT. The chain employs TRBV5-1 and TRBJ2-2; D is unclear. Germline CDR1 and CDR2: SGHRS and YFSETQ. This CDR3 comprises 15 residues. Trimming removed 0 bases from V and 0 bases from J, with 6 bases in between.

This clonotype has only a few counts. V is TRBV6-5 and J is TRBJ2-6; D is perhaps TRBD1 or TRBD2 (6 bases each). V lost 6 bases and J lost 0, with 18 bases in between. Germline loops: CDR1 MNHEY, CDR2 SVGAGI. The CDR3 contains 18 residues. The CDR3 coding sequence is TGTGCCAGCAGGAACAGGCCGGGGGCTATCTCTGGGGCCAACGTCCTGACTTTC. This codes for CASRNRPGAISGANVLTF.

The table lists this clonotype with a few counts. V gene TRBV5-1 combines with J gene TRBJ2-7, with D uncertain. The CDR3 extends over 13 amino acids. Germline values: CDR1 SGHRS, CDR2 YFSETQ. V lost 0 bases to trimming and J lost 3 bases, with 7 bases between them. DNA for the CDR3: TGCGCCAGCAGCTTGGCGGTAGACTACGAGCAGTACGTC. Protein sequence: CASSLAVDYEQYV.

This sequence joins TRBV6-5 and TRBJ1-6; 7 bases match TRBD1. This CDR3 spans 16 amino acids. The germline gives CDR1 MNHEY, CDR2 SVGAGI. V lost 2 bases and J lost 9; bases outside the gene matches: 10. In DNA form, the CDR3 reads TGTGCCAGCAGTTACCCTCCGTTGGCAGGGGGTTCACCCCTCCACTTT. Its translation: CASSYPPLAGGSPLHF.

Only a few counts were recorded for this clonotype. The J gene is TRBJ2-1, the V gene TRBV4-3, with D possibly being TRBD1 (6 bases). The CDR3 runs 14 residues. Germline CDR1 LGHNA, CDR2 YSLEER. V gave up 0 bases and J gave up 9 bases, with 12 bases separating them. As DNA, the CDR3 is TGCGCCAGCAGCCAAGATTGGGGGCCGGGTGAGCAGTTCTTC. This translates into CASSQDWGPGEQFF.

The chain combines TRBV28 with TRBJ2-1; D gene uncertain. V shed 10 bases and J shed 3 bases, with 13 bases lying between them. CDR1 MDHEN and CDR2 SYDVKM come from the germline V gene. This CDR3 has 13 amino acids. CDR3 nucleotides: TGTGCCATCGAGGAGACTGTCTACAATGAGCAGTTCTTC. Translating gives CAIEETVYNEQFF. The variable domain in full, with the rest retrieved from reference TRBV28 and TRBJ2-1, is DVKVTQSSRYLVKRTGEKVFLECVQDMDHENMFWYRQDPGLGLRLIYFSYDVKMKEKGDIPEGYSVSREKKERFSLILESASTNQTSMYLCAIEETVYNEQFFGPGTRLTVL.

The CDR3 DNA reads TGTGCCATCGCGAGGACTAGCGGGGGGCTGAGCTCCTACAATGAGCAGTTCTTC. It codes for CAIARTSGGLSSYNEQFF. The gene calls are TRBV10-3 and TRBJ2-1, with TRBD2 identical over 14 bases. CDR3 length equals 18 residues. Per the germline V gene, CDR1 is ENHRY and CDR2 is SYGVKD. J lost 0 bases, V lost 8 bases, and 9 bases had no gene match.

There are a few counts of this clonotype. The V and J genes are TRBV12-3 or TRBV12-4 and TRBJ1-1; 9 bases match TRBD1. After removal of 5 bases from V and 0 bases from J, the junction contained 4 bases not matched to a gene. The CDR3 has 15 amino acids. The CDR3 protein is CASSGQGSMNTEAFF. The CDR3 DNA is TGTGCCAGCAGTGGACAGGGGTCCATGAACACTGAAGCTTTCTTT.

This clonotype was seen a handful of times. The genes are TRBV4-3 and TRBJ2-2, with D unresolved. The V end was cut by 0 bases, the J end by 8 bases, with 7 bases between. Germline V gene data show CDR1 as LGHNA and CDR2 as YSLEER. The CDR3 contains 13 residues. The CDR3 sequence: CASSQEIGGELFF. Here the CDR3 DNA reads TGCGCCAGCAGCCAAGAAATCGGTGGGGAGCTGTTTTTT.

This chain joins TRBV7-2 and TRBJ1-2; D unclear. The CDR3 is 12 amino acids. V was clipped by 4 bases and J by 8 bases, with 11 bases between them. Germline V gene lookup returns CDR1 SGHTA and CDR2 FQGNSA. This chain's CDR3 is CASSSWIRGYTF. The CDR3 bases are TGTGCCAGCAGCTCCTGGATACGGGGCTACACCTTC.

This clonotype was counted ten times or more. The J gene is TRBJ1-2, the V gene TRBV5-4; TRBD1 agrees at 8 bases. J gave up 7 bases and V 4 bases, and 6 bases lay outside the gene matches. The CDR3 runs 13 residues. CDR1 and CDR2 (germline): SGHNT, YYREEE (reference sequence). CDR3 sequence reads: CASSLDRESGYTF. In DNA form, the CDR3 reads TGTGCCAGCAGCCTGGACAGGGAATCTGGCTACACCTTC.